Sequencing of this T cell receptor (beta chain) was carried out in a study of early T cells in non-severe SARS-CoV-2 infection. For the study at large: Sequencing used unsorted whole-blood bulk RNA, so chains lack pairing.

Germline CDR1 LNHDA, CDR2 SQIVND (reference sequence). Trimming shortened V by 3 bases and J by 7 bases, and 16 bases separated the two germline ends. This CDR3 has 15 amino acids. TCRdb used MiXCR to reprocess the 5' RACE reads, holding one entry per CDR3 protein. The sample has under 45,000 distinct CDR3 sequences, 5% to 6% seen once. This clonotype was observed at least ten times. The source is an adult who was a healthcare worker with PCR-confirmed SARS-CoV-2 infection or an uninfected control (not recorded which). The specimen was whole blood, collected at baseline. The rearrangement links TRBV19 to TRBJ2-1, with D perhaps TRBD1 or TRBD2 (6 bases each). The CDR3 bases are TGTGCCAGTAGTATGGGGGCGGGACGAAGAAATGAGCAGTTCTTC. It encodes CASSMGAGRRNEQFF.